This T cell receptor beta chain was observed in a study of human T cells and chemical hapten exposure. Study-wide results and caveats: Compared with pre-sensitization or healthy control sets, expanded TCRs clustered more.

On this clonotype: What it recognizes is unknown.

The sample's time point: pre-sensitization, week 0. Documented treatment: therapeutic diphenylcyclopropenone sensitization with weekly scalp DPC. TCRdb reanalysed the RACE reads using MiXCR and keeps one entry per CDR3 protein. This sample carries fewer than 200,000 distinct CDR3 sequences, approximately 29% of them seen once, and the ten largest clones take approximately 3%. The CDR3 contains 12 residues. CDR1 and CDR2 from the germline V gene are SGDLS and YYNGEE. Between the trimmed V and J ends, which lost 0 bases and 6 bases, there was a span of 5 bases. This chain links TRBV9 with TRBJ2-3, with D possibly being TRBD2 (5 bases). This specimen was whole blood, taken in connection with sensitization to the hapten diphenylcyclopropenone (DPC). This receptor was identified in a woman in her twenties or thirties with alopecia areata. Some clones in this sample may be carry-over from other donors' samples. The CDR3 region is CASSVGGDTQYF. Written as DNA, the CDR3 is TGTGCCAGCAGCGTAGGAGGGGATACGCAGTATTTT.